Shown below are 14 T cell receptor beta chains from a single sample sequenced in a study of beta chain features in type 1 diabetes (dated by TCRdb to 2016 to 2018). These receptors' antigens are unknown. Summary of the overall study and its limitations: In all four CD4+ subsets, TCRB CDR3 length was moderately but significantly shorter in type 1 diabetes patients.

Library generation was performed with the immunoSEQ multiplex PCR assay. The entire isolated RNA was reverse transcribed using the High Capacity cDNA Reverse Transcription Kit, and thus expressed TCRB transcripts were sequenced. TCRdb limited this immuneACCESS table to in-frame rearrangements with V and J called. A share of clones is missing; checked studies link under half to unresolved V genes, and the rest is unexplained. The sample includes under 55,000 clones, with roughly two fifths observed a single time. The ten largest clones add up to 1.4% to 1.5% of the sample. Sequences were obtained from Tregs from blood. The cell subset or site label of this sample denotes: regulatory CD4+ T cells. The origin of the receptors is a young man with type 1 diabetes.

CDR3 bases: TGTGCCAGCAGCCAAGGGACATATACGCAGTATTTT. It specifies CASSQGTYTQYF. The genes are TRBV14 and TRBJ2-3, with a tentative D call TRBD1 (5 bases). CDR1 is SGHDN, CDR2 FVKESK, per germline. CDR3 length: 12 residues. V gave up 1 base and J gave up 7 bases, with 6 bases separating them. The full variable domain, in which reference TRBV14 and TRBJ2-3 provide the parts outside the CDR3, is EAGVTQFPSHSVIEKGQTVTLRCDPISGHDNLYWYRRVMGKEIKFLLHFVKESKQDESGMPNNRFLAERTGGTYSTLKVQPAELEDSGVYFCASSQGTYTQYFGPGTRLTVL.

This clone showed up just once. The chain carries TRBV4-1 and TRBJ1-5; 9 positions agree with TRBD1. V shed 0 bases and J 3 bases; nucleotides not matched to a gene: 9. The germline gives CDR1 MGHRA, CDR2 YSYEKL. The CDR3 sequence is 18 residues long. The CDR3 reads CASSQEPPGDRDNQPQHF. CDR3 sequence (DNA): TGCGCCAGCAGCCAAGAGCCTCCGGGGGACAGGGACAATCAGCCCCAGCATTTT.

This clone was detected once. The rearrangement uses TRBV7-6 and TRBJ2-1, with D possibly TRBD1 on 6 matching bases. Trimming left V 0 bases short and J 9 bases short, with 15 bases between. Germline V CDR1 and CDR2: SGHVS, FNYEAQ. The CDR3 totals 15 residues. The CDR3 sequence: CASSLAGPTQGEQFF. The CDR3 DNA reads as TGTGCCAGCAGCTTAGCGGGACCTACACAGGGTGAGCAGTTCTTC.

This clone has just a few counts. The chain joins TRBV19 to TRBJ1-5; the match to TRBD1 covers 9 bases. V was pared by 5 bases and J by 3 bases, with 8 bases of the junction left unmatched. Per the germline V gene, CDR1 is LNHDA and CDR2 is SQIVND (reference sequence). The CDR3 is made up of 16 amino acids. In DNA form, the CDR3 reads TGTGCCAGTAGTCTCCGGGACAGGGAGACCAATCAGCCCCAGCATTTT. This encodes CASSLRDRETNQPQHF.

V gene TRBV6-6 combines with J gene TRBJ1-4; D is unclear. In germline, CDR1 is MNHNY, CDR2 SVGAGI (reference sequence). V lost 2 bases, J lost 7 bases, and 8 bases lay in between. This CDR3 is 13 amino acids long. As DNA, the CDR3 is TGTGCCAGCAGTTACGAACTGAGTGAAAAACTGTTTTTT. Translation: CASSYELSEKLFF.

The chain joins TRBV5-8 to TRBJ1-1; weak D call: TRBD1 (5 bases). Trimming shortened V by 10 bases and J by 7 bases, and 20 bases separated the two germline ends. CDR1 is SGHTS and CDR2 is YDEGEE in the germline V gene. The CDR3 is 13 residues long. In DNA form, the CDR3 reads TGTGCCTCCCCTTGGGGGGTCCTCCTTGAAGCTTTCTTT. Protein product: CASPWGVLLEAFF.

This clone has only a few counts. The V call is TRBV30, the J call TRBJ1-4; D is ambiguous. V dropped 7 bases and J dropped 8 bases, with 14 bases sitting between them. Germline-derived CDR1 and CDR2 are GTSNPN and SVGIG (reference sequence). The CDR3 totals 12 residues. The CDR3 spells CASRRGNEKLFF. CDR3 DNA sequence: TGTGCCTCCCGGCGGGGTAACGAAAAACTGTTTTTT.

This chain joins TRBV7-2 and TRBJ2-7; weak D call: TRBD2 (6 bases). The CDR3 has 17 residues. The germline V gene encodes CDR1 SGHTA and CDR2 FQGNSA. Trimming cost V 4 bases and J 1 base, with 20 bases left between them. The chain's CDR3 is CASSSRWEARASYEQYF. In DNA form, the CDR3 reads TGTGCCAGCAGCTCAAGGTGGGAGGCGAGAGCATCCTACGAGCAGTACTTC.

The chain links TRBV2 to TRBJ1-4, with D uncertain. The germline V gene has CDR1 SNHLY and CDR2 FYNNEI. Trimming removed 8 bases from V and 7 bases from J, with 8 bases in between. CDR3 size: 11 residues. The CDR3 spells CASAYSEKLFF. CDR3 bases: TGTGCCAGCGCCTATAGTGAAAAACTGTTTTTT.

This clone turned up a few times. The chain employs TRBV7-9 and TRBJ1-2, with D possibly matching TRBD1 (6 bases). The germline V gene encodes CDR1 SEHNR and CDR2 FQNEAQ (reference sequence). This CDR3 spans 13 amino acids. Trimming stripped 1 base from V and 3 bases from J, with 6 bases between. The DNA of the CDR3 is TGTGCCAGCAGCTTAGAGGGGGACTATGGCTACACCTTC. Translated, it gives CASSLEGDYGYTF.

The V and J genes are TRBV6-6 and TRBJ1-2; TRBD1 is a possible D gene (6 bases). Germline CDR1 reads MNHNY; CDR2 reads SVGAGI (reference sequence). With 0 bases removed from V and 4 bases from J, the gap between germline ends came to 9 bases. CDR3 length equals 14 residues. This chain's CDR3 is CASSYSWTVYGYTF. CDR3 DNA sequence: TGTGCCAGCAGTTACTCCTGGACAGTCTATGGCTACACCTTC.

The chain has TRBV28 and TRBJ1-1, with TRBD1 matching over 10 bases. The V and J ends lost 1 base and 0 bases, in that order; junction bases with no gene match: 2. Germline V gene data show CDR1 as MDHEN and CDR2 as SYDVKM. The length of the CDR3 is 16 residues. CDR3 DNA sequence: TGTGCCAGCAGTTTATCGGGACAGGGGATGAACACTGAAGCTTTCTTT. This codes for CASSLSGQGMNTEAFF.

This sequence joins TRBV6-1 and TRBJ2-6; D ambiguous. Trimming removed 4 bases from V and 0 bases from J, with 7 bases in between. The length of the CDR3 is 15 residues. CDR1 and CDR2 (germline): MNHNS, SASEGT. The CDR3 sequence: CASSAHTSGANVLTF. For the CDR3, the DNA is TGTGCCAGCAGTGCACATACCTCTGGGGCCAACGTCCTGACTTTC.

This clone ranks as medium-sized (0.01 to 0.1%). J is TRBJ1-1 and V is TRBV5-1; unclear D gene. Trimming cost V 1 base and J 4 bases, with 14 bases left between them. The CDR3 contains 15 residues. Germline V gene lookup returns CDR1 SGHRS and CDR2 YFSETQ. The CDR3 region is CASSLPSSVGTEAFF. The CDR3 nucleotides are TGCGCCAGCAGCTTGCCGTCTTCAGTTGGCACTGAAGCTTTCTTT.